Reported below is one T cell receptor (beta chain). The source of the sample is a study of CD8 T cells in Susac syndrome. CDR1 and CDR2 from the germline V gene are KGHSH and LQKENI. This CDR3 has 18 residues. V lost 2 bases and J 0 bases, leaving 17 bases between the germline ends. In the multiple sclerosis control group, patients were treatment-naive and had stable or active relapsing-remitting disease. cDNA came from approximately 0.5 to 1 ug RNA primed by random hexamers. TCR beta CDR3 was amplified by immunoSEQ covering 54 Vbeta and 13 Jbeta. TCRdb redid the calling of the immunoSEQ multiplex PCR reads with MiXCR, one entry per CDR3 protein. The data contain about 180,000 distinct CDR3 sequences, about 94% of them singletons.

The chain is built from TRBV18 and TRBJ1-5; tentatively, D is TRBD1 (6 bases). Sequencing input: CD4+ T cells from PBMCs. This receptor was taken from a human donor with multiple sclerosis. CDR3 coding DNA: TGTGCCAGCTCACCATCGAATACTAACAGGGCTAGCAATCAGCCCCAGCATTTT. This codes for CASSPSNTNRASNQPQHF.